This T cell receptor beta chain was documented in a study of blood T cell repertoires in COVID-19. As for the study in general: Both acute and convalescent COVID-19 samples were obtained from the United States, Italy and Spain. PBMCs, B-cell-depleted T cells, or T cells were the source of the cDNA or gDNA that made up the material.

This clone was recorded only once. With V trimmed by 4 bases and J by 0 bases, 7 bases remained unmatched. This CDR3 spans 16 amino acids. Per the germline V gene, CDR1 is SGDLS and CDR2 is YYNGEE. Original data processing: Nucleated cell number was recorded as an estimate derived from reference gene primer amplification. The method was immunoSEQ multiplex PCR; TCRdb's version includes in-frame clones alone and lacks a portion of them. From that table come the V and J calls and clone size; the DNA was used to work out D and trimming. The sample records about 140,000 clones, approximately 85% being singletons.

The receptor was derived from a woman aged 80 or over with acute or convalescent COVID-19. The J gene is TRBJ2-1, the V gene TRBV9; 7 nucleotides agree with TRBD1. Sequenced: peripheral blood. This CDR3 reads CASSTLTGSSYNEQFF. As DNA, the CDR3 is TGTGCCAGCAGCACCCTGACAGGGTCCTCCTACAATGAGCAGTTCTTC.